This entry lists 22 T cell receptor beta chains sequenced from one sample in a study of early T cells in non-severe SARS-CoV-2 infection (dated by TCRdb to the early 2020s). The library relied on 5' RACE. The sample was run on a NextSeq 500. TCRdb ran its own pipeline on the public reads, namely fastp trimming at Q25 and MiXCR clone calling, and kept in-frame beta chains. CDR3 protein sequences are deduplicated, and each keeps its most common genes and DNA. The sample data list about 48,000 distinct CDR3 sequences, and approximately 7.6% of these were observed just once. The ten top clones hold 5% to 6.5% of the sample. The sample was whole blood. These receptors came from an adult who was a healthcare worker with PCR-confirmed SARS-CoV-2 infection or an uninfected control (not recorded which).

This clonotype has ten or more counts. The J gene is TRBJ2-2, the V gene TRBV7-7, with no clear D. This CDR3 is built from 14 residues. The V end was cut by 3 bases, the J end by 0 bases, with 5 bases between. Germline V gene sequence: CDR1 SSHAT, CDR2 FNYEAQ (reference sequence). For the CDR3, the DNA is TGTGCCAGCAGCTTGGTTGCGAACACCGGGGAGCTGTTTTTT. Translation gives CASSLVANTGELFF.

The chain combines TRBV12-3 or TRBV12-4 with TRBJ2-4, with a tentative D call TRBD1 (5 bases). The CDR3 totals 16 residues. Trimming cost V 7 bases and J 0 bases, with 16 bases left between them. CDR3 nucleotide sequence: TGTGCCAGCACCTCAGGGCCGTTCCTAGCCAAAAACATTCAGTACTTC. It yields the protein CASTSGPFLAKNIQYF.

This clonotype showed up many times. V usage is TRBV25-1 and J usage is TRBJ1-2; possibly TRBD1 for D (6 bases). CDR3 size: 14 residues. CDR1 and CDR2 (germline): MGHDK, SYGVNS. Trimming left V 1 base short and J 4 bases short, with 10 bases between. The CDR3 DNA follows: TGTGCCAGCAGTGAATCCGGGGACATCTATGGCTACACCTTC. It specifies CASSESGDIYGYTF.

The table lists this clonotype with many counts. The CDR3 bases are TGTGCCAGCCGAGACAGGGGGCAATCACCCCTCCACTTT. Translation gives CASRDRGQSPLHF. The chain employs TRBV18 and TRBJ1-6; 10 bases are shared with TRBD1. Germline CDR1 is KGHSH and CDR2 is LQKENI. This CDR3 region has 13 residues. V trimming: 8 bases; J trimming: 10 bases; junction bases outside the gene matches: 5.

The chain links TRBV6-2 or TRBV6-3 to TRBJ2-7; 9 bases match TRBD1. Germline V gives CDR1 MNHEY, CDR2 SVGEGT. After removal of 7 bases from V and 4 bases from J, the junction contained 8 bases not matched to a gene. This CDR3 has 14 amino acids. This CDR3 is CASTNGQGSYEQYF. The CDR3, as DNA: TGTGCCAGCACCAATGGACAGGGGAGTTACGAGCAGTACTTC.

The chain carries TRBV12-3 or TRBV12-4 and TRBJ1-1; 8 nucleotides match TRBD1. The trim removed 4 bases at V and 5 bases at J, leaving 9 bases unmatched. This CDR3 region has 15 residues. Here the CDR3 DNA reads TGTGCCAGCAGTTCAAGGACAGGGAAGGGTACTGAAGCTTTCTTT. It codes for CASSSRTGKGTEAFF.

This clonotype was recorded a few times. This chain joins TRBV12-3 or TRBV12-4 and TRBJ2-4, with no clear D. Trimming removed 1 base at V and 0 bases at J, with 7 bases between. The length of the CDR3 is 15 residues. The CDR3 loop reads CASSLGGIAKNIQYF. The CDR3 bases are TGTGCCAGCAGTTTAGGTGGTATAGCCAAAAACATTCAGTACTTC.

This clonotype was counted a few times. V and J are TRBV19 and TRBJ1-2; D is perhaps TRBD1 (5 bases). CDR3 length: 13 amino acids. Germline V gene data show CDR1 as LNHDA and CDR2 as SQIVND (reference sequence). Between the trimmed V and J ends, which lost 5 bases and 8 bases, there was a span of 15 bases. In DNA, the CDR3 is TGTGCCAGTAGTCCCCTGTGGGGCGACGGCTACACCTTC. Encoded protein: CASSPLWGDGYTF.

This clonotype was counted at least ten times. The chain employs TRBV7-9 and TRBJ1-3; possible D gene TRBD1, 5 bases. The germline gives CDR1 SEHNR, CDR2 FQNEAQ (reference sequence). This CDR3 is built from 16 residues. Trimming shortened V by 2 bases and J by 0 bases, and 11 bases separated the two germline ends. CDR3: CASSLNKGFSGNTIYF. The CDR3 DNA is TGTGCCAGCAGCTTAAACAAGGGGTTCTCTGGAAACACCATATATTTT. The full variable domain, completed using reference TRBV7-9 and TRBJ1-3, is DTGVSQNPRHKITKRGQNVTFRCDPISEHNRLYWYRQTLGQGPEFLTYFQNEAQLEKSRLLSDRFSAERPKGSFSTLEIQRTEQGDSAMYLCASSLNKGFSGNTIYFGEGSWLTVV.

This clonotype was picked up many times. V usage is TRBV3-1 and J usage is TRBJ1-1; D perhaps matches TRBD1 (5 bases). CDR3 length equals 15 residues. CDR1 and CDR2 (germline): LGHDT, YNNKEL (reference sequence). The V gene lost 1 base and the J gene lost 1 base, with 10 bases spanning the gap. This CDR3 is CASSQAGGGNTEAFF. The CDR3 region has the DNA TGTGCCAGCAGCCAAGCTGGGGGGGGGAACACTGAAGCTTTCTTT.

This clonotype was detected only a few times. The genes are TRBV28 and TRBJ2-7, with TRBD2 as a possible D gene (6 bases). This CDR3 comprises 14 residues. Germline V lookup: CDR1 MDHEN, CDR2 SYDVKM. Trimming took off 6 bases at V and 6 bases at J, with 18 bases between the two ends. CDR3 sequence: CASRLAAGFREQYF. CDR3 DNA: TGTGCCAGCAGATTGGCTGCGGGGTTTCGCGAGCAGTACTTC.

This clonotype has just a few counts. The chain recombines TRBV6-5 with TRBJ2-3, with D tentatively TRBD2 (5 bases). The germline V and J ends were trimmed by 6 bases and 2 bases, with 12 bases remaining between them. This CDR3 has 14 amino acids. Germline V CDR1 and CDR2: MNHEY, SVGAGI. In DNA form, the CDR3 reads TGTGCCAGCAGAAAAGGTCTAGCCACAGATACGCAGTATTTT. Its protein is CASRKGLATDTQYF.

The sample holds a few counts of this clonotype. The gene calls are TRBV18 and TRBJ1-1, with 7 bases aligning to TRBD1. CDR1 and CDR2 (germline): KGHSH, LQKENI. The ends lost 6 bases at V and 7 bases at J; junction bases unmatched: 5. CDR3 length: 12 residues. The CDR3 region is CASSRDRSEAFF. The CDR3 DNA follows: TGTGCCAGCTCGCGGGACAGAAGTGAAGCTTTCTTT.

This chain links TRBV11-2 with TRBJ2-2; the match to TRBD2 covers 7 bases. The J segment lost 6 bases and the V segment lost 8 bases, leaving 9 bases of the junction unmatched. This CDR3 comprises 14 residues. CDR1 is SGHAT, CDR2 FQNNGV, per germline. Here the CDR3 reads CASGLRGGAGELFF. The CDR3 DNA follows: TGTGCCAGCGGTCTGCGCGGGGGAGCCGGGGAGCTGTTTTTT.

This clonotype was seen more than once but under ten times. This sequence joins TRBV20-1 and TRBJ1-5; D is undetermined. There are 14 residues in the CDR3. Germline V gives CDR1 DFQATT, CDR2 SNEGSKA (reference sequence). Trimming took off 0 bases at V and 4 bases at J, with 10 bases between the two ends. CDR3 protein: CSAREVNQNQPQHF. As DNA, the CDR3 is TGCAGTGCTAGAGAGGTCAACCAAAATCAGCCCCAGCATTTT.

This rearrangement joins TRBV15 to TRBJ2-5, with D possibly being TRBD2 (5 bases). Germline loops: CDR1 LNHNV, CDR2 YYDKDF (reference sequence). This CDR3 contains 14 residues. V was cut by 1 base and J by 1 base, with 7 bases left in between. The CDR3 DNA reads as TGTGCCACCAGCAGAGGAGGGATCCAAGAGACCCAGTACTTC. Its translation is CATSRGGIQETQYF.

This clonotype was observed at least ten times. CDR3 sequence (DNA): TGTGCCAGCAGTTACTCCCCCTTGAGAGGCGACACTGAAGCTTTCTTT. Translated: CASSYSPLRGDTEAFF. The chain carries TRBV6-6 and TRBJ1-1; the D is unclear. This CDR3 comprises 16 residues. Trimming stripped 0 bases from V and 3 bases from J, with 14 bases between. Looked up from germline, CDR1 is MNHNY and CDR2 is SVGAGI (reference sequence).

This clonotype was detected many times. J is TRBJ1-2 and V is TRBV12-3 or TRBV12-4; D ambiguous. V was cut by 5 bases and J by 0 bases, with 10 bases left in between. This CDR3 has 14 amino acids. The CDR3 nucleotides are TGTGCCAGCAGTCCCACGGGAGCTAACTATGGCTACACCTTC. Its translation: CASSPTGANYGYTF.

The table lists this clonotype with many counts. CDR3 sequence reads: CAPNTEAFF. As DNA, the CDR3 is TGTGCACCGAACACTGAAGCTTTCTTT. This sequence joins TRBV12-3 or TRBV12-4 and TRBJ1-1; D is undetermined. CDR3 length equals 9 residues.

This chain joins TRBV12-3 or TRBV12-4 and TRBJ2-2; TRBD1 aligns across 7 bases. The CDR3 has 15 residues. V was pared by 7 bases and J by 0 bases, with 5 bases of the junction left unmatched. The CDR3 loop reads CASTFQGANTGELFF. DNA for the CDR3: TGTGCCAGCACATTTCAGGGGGCGAACACCGGGGAGCTGTTTTTT.

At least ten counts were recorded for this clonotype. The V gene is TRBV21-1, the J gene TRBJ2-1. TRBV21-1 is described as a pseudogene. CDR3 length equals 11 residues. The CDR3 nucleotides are TGTGCCACCCTTGGAACGAATGAGCAGTTCTTC. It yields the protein CATLGTNEQFF.

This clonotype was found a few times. The CDR3 DNA sequence: TGTGCCACCAGCAGAGATAAGGTGAGGTTTGAAGCTTTCTTT. Protein: CATSRDKVRFEAFF. The chain carries TRBV15 and TRBJ1-1; D not resolved. This CDR3 has 14 amino acids. Germline lookup yields CDR1 LNHNV and CDR2 YYDKDF (reference sequence). V was shortened by 0 bases and J by 7 bases, with 12 bases between the two germline ends. Based on the CDR3 plus reference TRBV15 and TRBJ1-1, the full variable domain is DAMVIQNPRYQVTQFGKPVTLSCSQTLNHNVMYWYQQKSSQAPKLLFHYYDKDFNNEADTPDNFQSRRPNTSFCFLDIRSPGLGDTAMYLCATSRDKVRFEAFFGQGTRLTVV.